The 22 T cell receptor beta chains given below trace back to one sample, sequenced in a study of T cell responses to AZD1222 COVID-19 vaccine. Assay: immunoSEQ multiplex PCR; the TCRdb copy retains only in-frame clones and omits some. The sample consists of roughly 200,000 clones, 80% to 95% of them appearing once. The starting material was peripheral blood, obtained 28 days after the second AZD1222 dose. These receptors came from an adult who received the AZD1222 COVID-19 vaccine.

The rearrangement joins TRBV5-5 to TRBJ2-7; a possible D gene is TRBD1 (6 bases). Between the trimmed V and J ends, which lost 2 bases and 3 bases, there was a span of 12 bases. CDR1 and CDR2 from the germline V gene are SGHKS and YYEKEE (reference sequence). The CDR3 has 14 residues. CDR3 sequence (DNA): TGTGCCAGCAGCTTAGGACAGCAATTCTACGAGCAGTACTTC. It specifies CASSLGQQFYEQYF.

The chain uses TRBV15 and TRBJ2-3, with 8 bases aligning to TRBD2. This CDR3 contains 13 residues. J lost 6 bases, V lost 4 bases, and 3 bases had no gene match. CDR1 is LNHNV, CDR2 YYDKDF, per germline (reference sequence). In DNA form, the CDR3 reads TGTGCCACCAGCACCGGGAGGGGGGATACGCAGTATTTT. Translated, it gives CATSTGRGDTQYF.

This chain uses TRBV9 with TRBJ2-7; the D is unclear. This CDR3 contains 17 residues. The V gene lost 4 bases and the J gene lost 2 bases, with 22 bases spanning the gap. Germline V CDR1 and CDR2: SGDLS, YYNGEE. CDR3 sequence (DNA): TGTGCCAGCAGCCCCTCTTTGGTACTCGTGGGTCCCTACGAGCAGTACTTC. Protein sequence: CASSPSLVLVGPYEQYF.

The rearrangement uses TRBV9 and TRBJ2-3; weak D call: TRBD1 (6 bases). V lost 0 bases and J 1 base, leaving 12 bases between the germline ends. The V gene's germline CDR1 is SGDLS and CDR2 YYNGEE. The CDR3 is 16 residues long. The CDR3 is CASSVGAGAGTDTQYF. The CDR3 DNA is TGTGCCAGCAGCGTAGGAGCAGGGGCAGGCACAGATACGCAGTATTTT.

CDR3 coding DNA: TGCGCCAGCAGCTTGTTTGCTGGAGCCGGGACTCCCCTGGGTCCCAATCAGCCCCAGCATTTT. Its protein is CASSLFAGAGTPLGPNQPQHF. The gene calls are TRBV5-1 and TRBJ1-5; tentatively, D is TRBD1 (5 bases). Germline V gene sequence: CDR1 SGHRS, CDR2 YFSETQ. Trimming stripped 1 base from V and 3 bases from J, with 29 bases between. This CDR3 is built from 21 residues. Filled out from reference TRBV5-1 and TRBJ1-5, the complete variable domain reads KAGVTQTPRYLIKTRGQQVTLSCSPISGHRSVSWYQQTPGQGLQFLFEYFSETQRNKGNFPGRFSGRQFSNSRSEMNVSTLELGDSALYLCASSLFAGAGTPLGPNQPQHFGDGTRLSIL.

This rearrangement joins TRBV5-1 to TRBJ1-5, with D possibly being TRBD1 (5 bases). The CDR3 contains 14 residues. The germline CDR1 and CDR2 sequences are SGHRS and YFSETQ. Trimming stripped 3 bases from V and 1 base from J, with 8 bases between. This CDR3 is CASSSGLSNQPQHF. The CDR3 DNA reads TGCGCCAGCAGCTCAGGGTTGAGCAATCAGCCCCAGCATTTT.

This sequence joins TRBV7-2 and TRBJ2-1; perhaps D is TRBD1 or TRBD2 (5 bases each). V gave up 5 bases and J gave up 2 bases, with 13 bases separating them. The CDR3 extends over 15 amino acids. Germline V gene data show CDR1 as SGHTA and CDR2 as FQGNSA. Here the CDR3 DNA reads TGTGCCAGCAGCGCGAGGGGTACTACCTACAATGAGCAGTTCTTC. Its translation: CASSARGTTYNEQFF. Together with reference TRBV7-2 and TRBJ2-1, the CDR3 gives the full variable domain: GAGVSQSPSNKVTEKGKDVELRCDPISGHTALYWYRQSLGQGLEFLIYFQGNSAPDKSGLPSDRFSAERTGGSVSTLTIQRTQQEDSAVYLCASSARGTTYNEQFFGPGTRLTVL.

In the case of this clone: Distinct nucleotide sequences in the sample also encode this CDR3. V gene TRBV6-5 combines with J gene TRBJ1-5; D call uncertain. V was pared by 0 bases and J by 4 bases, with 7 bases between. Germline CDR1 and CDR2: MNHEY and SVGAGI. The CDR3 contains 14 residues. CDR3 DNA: TGTGCCAGCAGTTACTCGGGCAGAAATCAGCCCCAGCATTTT. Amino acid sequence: CASSYSGRNQPQHF.

This CDR3 reads CASSPWDYSYEQYF. The DNA of the CDR3 is TGCGCCAGCAGCCCATGGGACTATTCCTACGAGCAGTACTTC. The rearrangement joins TRBV5-1 to TRBJ2-7; 7 bases match TRBD2. Looked up from germline, CDR1 is SGHRS and CDR2 is YFSETQ. V trimming: 4 bases; J trimming: 1 base; junction bases outside the gene matches: 5. The CDR3 consists of 14 residues.

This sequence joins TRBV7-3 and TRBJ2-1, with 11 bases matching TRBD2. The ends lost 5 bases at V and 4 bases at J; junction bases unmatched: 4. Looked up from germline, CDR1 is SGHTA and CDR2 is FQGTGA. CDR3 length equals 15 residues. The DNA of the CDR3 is TGTGCCAGCAGCGAGGGACTAGCGGAGTACAATGAGCAGTTCTTC. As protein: CASSEGLAEYNEQFF. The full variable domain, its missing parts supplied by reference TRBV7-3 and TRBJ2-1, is GAGVSQTPSNKVTEKGKYVELRCDPISGHTALYWYRQSLGQGPEFLIYFQGTGAADDSGLPNDRFFAVRPEGSVSTLKIQRTERGDSAVYLCASSEGLAEYNEQFFGPGTRLTVL.

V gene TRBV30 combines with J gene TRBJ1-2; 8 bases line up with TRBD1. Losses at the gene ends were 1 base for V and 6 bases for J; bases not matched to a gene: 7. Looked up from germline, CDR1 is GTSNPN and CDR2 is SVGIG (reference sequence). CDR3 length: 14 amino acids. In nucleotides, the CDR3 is TGTGCCTGGAGTGGCCCAGGGGGCCTCGATGGCTACACCTTC. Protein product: CAWSGPGGLDGYTF. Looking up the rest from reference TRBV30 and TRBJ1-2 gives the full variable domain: SQTIHQWPATLVQPVGSPLSLECTVEGTSNPNLYWYRQAAGRGLQLLFYSVGIGQISSEVPQNLSASRPQDRQFILSSKKLLLSDSGFYLCAWSGPGGLDGYTFGSGTRLTVV.

The CDR3 spells CASSTGLAGLYNEQFF. DNA for the CDR3: TGTGCCAGCAGCACTGGACTAGCGGGACTTTACAATGAGCAGTTCTTC. The V gene is TRBV3-1 (or the pseudogene TRBV3-2), the J gene TRBJ2-1; 12 nucleotides match TRBD2. The length of the CDR3 is 16 residues. In germline, CDR1 is LGHDT, CDR2 YNNKEL (reference sequence). The V gene end was trimmed by 5 bases and the J gene end by 4 bases; junction bases not matched to a gene: 6.

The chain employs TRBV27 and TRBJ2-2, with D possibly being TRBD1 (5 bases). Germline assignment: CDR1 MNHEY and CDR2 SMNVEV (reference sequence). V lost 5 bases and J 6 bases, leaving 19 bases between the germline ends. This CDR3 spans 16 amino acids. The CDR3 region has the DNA TGTGCCAGCAGTAGGGCAGGGAAAGGTATCCCCGGGGAGCTGTTTTTT. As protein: CASSRAGKGIPGELFF.

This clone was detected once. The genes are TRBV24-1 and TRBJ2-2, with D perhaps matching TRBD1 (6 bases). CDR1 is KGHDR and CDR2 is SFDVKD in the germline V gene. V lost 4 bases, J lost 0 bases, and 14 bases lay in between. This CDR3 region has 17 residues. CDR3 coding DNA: TGTGCCACCAGTGACCGAGGACAGAAGCCGAACACCGGGGAGCTGTTTTTT. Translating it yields CATSDRGQKPNTGELFF.

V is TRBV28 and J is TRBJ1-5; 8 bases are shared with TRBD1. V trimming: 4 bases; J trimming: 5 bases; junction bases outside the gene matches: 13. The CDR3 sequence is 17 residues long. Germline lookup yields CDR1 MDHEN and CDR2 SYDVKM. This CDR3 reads CASSSLKKPGQDQPQHF. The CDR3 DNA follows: TGTGCCAGCAGTTCCCTGAAAAAACCGGGACAGGATCAGCCCCAGCATTTT.

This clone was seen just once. The CDR3 region is CAWNPGRSYNSPLHF. CDR3 in DNA: TGTGCCTGGAATCCAGGCCGCTCCTATAATTCACCCCTCCACTTT. The chain joins TRBV30 to TRBJ1-6, with no clear D. From germline, CDR1 is GTSNPN and CDR2 SVGIG (reference sequence). CDR3 size: 15 residues. V dropped 4 bases and J dropped 0 bases, with 10 bases sitting between them.

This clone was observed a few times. The CDR3 reads CASSQRLAGTYEQYF. Here the CDR3 DNA reads TGTGCCAGCAGCCAACGACTAGCGGGGACCTACGAGCAGTACTTC. This chain uses TRBV11-2 with TRBJ2-7; 11 nucleotides match TRBD2. CDR1 is SGHAT, CDR2 FQNNGV, per germline. This CDR3 spans 15 amino acids. Unmatched junction bases numbered 5, after V lost 5 bases and J lost 2 bases.

The CDR3 loop is CASSFQPGGYGYTF. DNA for the CDR3: TGTGCCAGCAGCTTCCAGCCGGGGGGCTATGGCTACACCTTC. The rearrangement joins TRBV7-9 to TRBJ1-2, with TRBD1 as a possible D gene (5 bases). Trimming shortened V by 3 bases and J by 4 bases, and 12 bases separated the two germline ends. CDR3 length: 14 amino acids. CDR1 SEHNR and CDR2 FQNEAQ come from the germline V gene (reference sequence).

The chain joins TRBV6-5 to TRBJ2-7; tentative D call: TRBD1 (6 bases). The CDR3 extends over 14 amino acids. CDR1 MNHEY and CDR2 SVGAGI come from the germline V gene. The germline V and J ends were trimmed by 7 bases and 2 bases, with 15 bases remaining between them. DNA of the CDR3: TGTGCCAGCACTAAAAATCCAGGGGCCTACGAGCAGTACTTC. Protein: CASTKNPGAYEQYF.

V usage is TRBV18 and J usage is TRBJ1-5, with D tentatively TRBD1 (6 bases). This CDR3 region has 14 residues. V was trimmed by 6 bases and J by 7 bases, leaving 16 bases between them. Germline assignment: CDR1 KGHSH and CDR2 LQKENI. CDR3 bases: TGTGCCAGCTCTCGAGGGACAAGGGACCAGCCCCAGCATTTT. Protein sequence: CASSRGTRDQPQHF.

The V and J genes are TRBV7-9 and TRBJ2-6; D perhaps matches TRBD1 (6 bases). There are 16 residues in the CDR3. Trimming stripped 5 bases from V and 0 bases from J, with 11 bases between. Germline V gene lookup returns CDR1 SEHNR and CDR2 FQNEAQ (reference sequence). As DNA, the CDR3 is TGTGCCAGCAGCCCCACAGGGTCCTCTGGGGCCAACGTCCTGACTTTC. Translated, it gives CASSPTGSSGANVLTF.

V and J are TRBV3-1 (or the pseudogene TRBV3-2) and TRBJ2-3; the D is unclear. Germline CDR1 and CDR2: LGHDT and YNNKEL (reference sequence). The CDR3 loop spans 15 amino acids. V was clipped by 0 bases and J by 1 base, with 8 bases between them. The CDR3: CASSQDARGTDTQYF. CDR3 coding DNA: TGTGCCAGCAGCCAAGACGCCCGGGGCACAGATACGCAGTATTTT.